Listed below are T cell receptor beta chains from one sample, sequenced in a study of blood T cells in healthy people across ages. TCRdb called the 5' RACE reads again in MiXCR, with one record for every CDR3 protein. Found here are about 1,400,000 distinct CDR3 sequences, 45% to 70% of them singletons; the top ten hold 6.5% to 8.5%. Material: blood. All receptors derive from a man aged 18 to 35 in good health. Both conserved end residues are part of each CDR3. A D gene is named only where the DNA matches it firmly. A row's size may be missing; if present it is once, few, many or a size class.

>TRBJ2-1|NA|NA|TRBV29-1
CSSPRDGLYNEQFF
TGCAGCTCTCCCCGAGACGGCCTGTACAATGAGCAGTTCTTC
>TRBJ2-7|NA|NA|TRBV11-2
CASSLGHRTYEQYF
TGTGCCAGCAGCTTAGGCCATCGGACCTACGAGCAGTACTTC
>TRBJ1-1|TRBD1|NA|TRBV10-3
CAIRGQGNTEAFF
TGTGCCATCAGGGGACAGGGAAACACTGAAGCTTTCTTT
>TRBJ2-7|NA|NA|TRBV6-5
CASKSYGSYEQYF
TGTGCCAGCAAATCCTATGGCTCCTACGAGCAGTACTTC
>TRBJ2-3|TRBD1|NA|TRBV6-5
CASSRGQGGDTQYF
TGTGCCAGCAGCCGAGGACAGGGCGGAGATACGCAGTATTTT
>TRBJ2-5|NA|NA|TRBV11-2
CASSLAWYQETQYF
TGTGCCAGCAGCTTAGCTTGGTACCAAGAGACCCAGTACTTC
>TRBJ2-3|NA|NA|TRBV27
CASTPLVGGATEQYF
TGTGCCAGCACCCCACTAGTTGGTGGGGCAACAGAGCAGTATTTT
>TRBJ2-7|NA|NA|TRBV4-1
CASSPIASTAYEQYF
TGCGCCAGCAGCCCTATAGCATCGACTGCCTACGAGCAGTACTTC
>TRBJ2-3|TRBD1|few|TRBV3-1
CAATGASTDTQYF
TGTGCCGCGACAGGGGCTAGCACAGATACGCAGTATTTT
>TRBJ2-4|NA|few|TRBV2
CASSEWPAFKNIQYF
TGTGCCAGCAGTGAGTGGCCGGCGTTTAAAAACATTCAGTACTTC
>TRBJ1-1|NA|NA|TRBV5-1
CASSLARGTLNTEAFF
TGCGCCAGCAGCTTGGCACGGGGGACTTTGAACACTGAAGCTTTCTTT
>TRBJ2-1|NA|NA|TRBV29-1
CSAPGPANEQFF
TGCAGCGCTCCGGGACCAGCTAATGAGCAGTTCTTC
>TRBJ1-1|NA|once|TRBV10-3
CAISESTGENTEAFF
TGTGCCATCAGTGAGTCGACCGGGGAGAACACTGAAGCTTTCTTT
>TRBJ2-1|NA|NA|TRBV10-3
CAIATGRGTGDEQFF
TGTGCCATCGCGACAGGAAGGGGAACTGGGGATGAGCAGTTCTTC
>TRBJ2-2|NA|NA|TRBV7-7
CASSPGHQNTGELFF
TGTGCTAGCAGCCCCGGACACCAGAACACCGGGGAGCTGTTTTTT
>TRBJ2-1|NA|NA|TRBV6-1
CASTPRAAYARLSNNEQFF
TGTGCCAGCACCCCTAGGGCGGCTTACGCTCGCTTAAGTAACAATGAGCAGTTCTTC
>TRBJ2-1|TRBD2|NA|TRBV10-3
CAITGLVGEQFF
TGTGCCATCACCGGACTAGTCGGTGAGCAGTTCTTC
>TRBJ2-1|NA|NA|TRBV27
CASRHASSSYNEQFF
TGTGCCAGCAGGCACGCTAGCAGCTCCTACAATGAGCAGTTCTTC
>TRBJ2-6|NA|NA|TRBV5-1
CASSFENSGANVLTF
TGCGCCAGCAGCTTTGAGAATTCTGGGGCCAACGTCCTGACTTTC
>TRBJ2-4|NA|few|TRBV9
CASSPLQGIQYF
TGTGCCAGCAGCCCCCTTCAGGGCATTCAGTACTTC
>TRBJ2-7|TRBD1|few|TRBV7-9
CASSFARDRVYEQYF
TGTGCCAGCAGCTTCGCCCGGGACAGGGTCTACGAGCAGTACTTC
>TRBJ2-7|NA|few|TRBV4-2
CASSQELRSPYEQYF
TGTGCCAGCAGCCAAGAATTACGGTCCCCCTACGAGCAGTACTTC
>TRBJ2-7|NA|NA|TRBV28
CASSPPSHWYEQYF
TGTGCCAGCAGTCCCCCTTCCCACTGGTACGAGCAGTACTTC
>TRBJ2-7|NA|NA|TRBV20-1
CSARVVPVTGRAYEQYF
TGCAGTGCTAGAGTCGTCCCGGTCACAGGGCGAGCATACGAGCAGTACTTC
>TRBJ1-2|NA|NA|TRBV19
CASSIGIDGYTF
TGTGCCAGTAGTATAGGAATTGATGGCTACACCTTC
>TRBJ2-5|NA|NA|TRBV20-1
CSAGPTGTRGETQYF
TGCAGTGCTGGACCAACAGGGACCCGAGGGGAGACCCAGTACTTC
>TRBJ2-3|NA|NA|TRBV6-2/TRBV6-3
CASSTQGFGTDTQYF
TGTGCCAGCAGTACGCAGGGGTTTGGCACAGATACGCAGTATTTT
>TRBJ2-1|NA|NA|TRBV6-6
CACSYAQGAASYNEQFF
TGTGCCTGCAGTTACGCTCAGGGTGCGGCCTCCTACAATGAGCAGTTCTTC
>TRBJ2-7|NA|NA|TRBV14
CASSQGGTPLVQYF
TGTGCCAGCAGCCAAGGCGGGACGCCGTTGGTGCAGTACTTC
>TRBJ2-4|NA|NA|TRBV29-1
CSVETTRAKNTQYF
TGCAGCGTCGAAACGACCAGAGCCAAAAACACTCAGTACTTC
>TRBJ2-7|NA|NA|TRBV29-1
CSGGPPGHQTSYEQYF
TGCAGCGGAGGCCCCCCAGGACACCAAACCTCCTACGAGCAGTACTTC
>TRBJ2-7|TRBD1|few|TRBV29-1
CSVTGQGGREQYF
TGCAGCGTTACGGGACAGGGGGGAAGGGAGCAGTACTTC
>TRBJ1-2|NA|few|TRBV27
CASSPGGALNGYTF
TGTGCCAGCAGCCCCGGGGGGGCCCTCAATGGCTACACCTTC
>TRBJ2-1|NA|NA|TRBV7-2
CASSLLVSDEQFF
TGTGCCAGCAGCTTATTAGTGTCCGATGAGCAGTTCTTC
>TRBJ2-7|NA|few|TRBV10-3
CAISGSEYYYEQYF
TGTGCCATCAGTGGGAGCGAATACTACTACGAGCAGTACTTC
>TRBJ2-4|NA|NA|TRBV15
CATSSVDLAKNIQYF
TGTGCCACCAGCAGCGTGGACCTAGCCAAAAACATTCAGTACTTC
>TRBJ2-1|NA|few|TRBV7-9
CASSQYRVWYEQFF
TGTGCCAGCAGCCAGTACAGGGTTTGGTATGAGCAGTTCTTC
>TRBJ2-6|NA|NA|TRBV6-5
CASSYSSRVSGANVLTF
TGTGCCAGCAGTTACTCGAGTCGGGTCTCTGGGGCCAACGTCCTGACTTTC
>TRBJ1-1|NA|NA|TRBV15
CATQRTMNTEAFF
TGTGCCACCCAAAGAACAATGAACACTGAAGCTTTCTTT
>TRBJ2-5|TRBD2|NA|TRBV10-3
CAISESTLAGVRRETQYF
TGTGCCATCAGTGAGTCGACACTAGCGGGAGTCAGGCGAGAGACCCAGTACTTC